The present entry profiles one T cell receptor (beta chain) with its context. The antigen is unknown. This specimen belongs to a study of cytomegalovirus exposure and HLA in healthy donors. General study points: The authors reported that TCR beta sequences could predict HLA-A and HLA-B alleles. These predictions were accurate for most subjects in the first cohort. Many donors carried some public TCRs, although rarity characterized most TCR sequences.

This PCR relied on a set of 60 Vbeta primers and 13 Jbeta primers. Authors' analysis steps: A later analysis tallied some 80 million unique TCR beta chains, roughly 11 million of them shared. Using immunoSEQ multiplex PCR, the repertoire was profiled, and TCRdb retains in-frame clones only, with some absent. For V, J and clone size, that table is used; D and trimming come from the DNA. The data hold about 140,000 clones, with 82% observed a single time. CDR3 size: 15 residues. V was clipped by 4 bases and J by 5 bases, with 18 bases between them. Germline values: CDR1 SGHKS, CDR2 YYEKEE (reference sequence).

Sequenced sample: PBMCs. The gene calls are TRBV5-5 and TRBJ1-1, with a tentative D call TRBD1 (5 bases). The TCR comes from a male donor in good health and CMV-seronegative. The CDR3 reads CASSTKGLGTTEAFF. CDR3 sequence (DNA): TGTGCCAGCAGCACTAAGGGGCTGGGGACTACTGAAGCTTTCTTT.